This T cell receptor (beta chain) was retrieved from a study of CXCR3-negative and CXCR3-positive naive CD8 T cells. Study-level background: TRB reads totalled about 140 million, about 1.5 +/- 0.3 million per library. The study's findings and limits: The study found more hydrophobic TRB CDR3s in CXCR3-positive naive cells than in CXCR3-negative naive cells. Naive subsets were similarly diverse, while memory CD8+ repertoires were much less diverse. Fresh PBMCs went into most assays, and CXCR3 expression partly declined after cryopreservation. Memory, not naive, CXCR3-negative and CXCR3-positive cells differed in TRBV-TRBJ usage.

CDR3 length: 14 amino acids. Germline loops: CDR1 DFQATT, CDR2 SNEGSKA (reference sequence). Regarding this clonotype: Its antigen is currently unknown.

Libraries of TRB cDNA were made by 5' RACE and carried UMIs. TCRdb reanalyzed the 5' RACE reads, giving one entry per CDR3 protein sequence and no DNA. Here the sample table reports around 160,000 distinct CDR3 sequences. The sequencing input was naive CXCR3+ CD8+ T cells from blood. Subset noted: CD45RO-CCR7+CD27+CD95- naive CD8+ T cells expressing CXCR3 (TNR3+). The origin of this receptor is a human donor in good health. Some clones in this sample may be carry-over from other donors' samples. The chain couples TRBV20-1 to TRBJ2-7. This chain's CDR3 is CSAREGSLSYEQYF.